Described below is a single T cell receptor beta chain sequence and its context. Its antigen is still unknown. The record originates from a study of long-term antiretroviral therapy in people with HIV. Study-wide results and limits: Blood sampling spanned 2004 to 2017, possibly under older ART regimens. The clones with expansion before ART were dominant in the repertoire at all time points.

Germline CDR1 reads SGHNT; CDR2 reads YYREEE (reference sequence). V was shortened by 2 bases and J by 2 bases, with 8 bases between the two germline ends. This CDR3 has 14 amino acids. The run of the v3.0 immunoSEQ assay was at survey level. Sequencing was designed to cover about 35,000-55,000 T-cell genomes in each sample. TCRdb's table, derived via immunoSEQ multiplex PCR, lists solely in-frame clones and lacks some. The sample consists of fewer than 25,000 clones, more than 75% of them appearing once. Here the sequenced sample was unsorted PBMCs, taken 1.8 years before starting antiretroviral therapy. This TCR came from a woman aged 25 to 39 with HIV. The rearrangement links TRBV5-4 to TRBJ2-1, with no clear D. CDR3 DNA sequence: TGTGCCAGCAGCTTTGATCTTACCTACAATGAGCAGTTCTTC. Translation: CASSFDLTYNEQFF.